Listed below are T cell receptor beta chains from one sample, sequenced in a study of control samples from healthy donors and cancer patients. The protocol was immunoSEQ multiplex PCR, while the TCRdb copy is restricted to in-frame clones and leaves out a portion. The sample shows approximately 130,000 clones, about 90% of them seen only once. The source material was blood. These receptors were taken from a man aged 60 to 75 in good health. Both conserved end residues are part of each CDR3. D genes are given only for firm matches. Rows give clone size only sometimes, using once, few, many, or a class for an expanded clone.

CASSAGLTDQETQYF | TGTGCCAGCAGCGCCGGACTGACGGATCAAGAGACCCAGTACTTC | . | TRBV7-2 | . | TRBJ2-5
CASSTGQGLLETQYF | TGTGCCAGTAGTACCGGACAGGGATTATTGGAGACCCAGTACTTC | once | TRBV19 | TRBD1 | TRBJ2-5
CASSSVGNTEAFF | TGTGCCAGCTCATCCGTAGGGAACACTGAAGCTTTCTTT | . | TRBV18 | . | TRBJ1-1
CASSLFQGTTDTQYF | TGTGCCAGCAGTTTATTTCAGGGGACCACAGATACGCAGTATTTT | . | TRBV27 | . | TRBJ2-3
CASSERENSPLHF | TGTGCCAGCAGTGAAAGGGAGAATTCACCCCTCCACTTT | once | TRBV6-1 | . | TRBJ1-6
CASSPSSLAGYGYTF | TGTGCCAGCAGTCCGAGCTCATTGGCGGGCTATGGCTACACCTTC | . | TRBV27 | . | TRBJ1-2
CASSHKRDRGFEKLFF | TGTGCCAGCAGCCACAAACGGGACAGGGGCTTCGAAAAACTGTTTTTT | . | TRBV7-8 | TRBD1 | TRBJ1-4
CASSIKGVRNTGELFF | TGTGCCAGTAGTATAAAGGGAGTACGGAACACCGGGGAGCTGTTTTTT | . | TRBV19 | . | TRBJ2-2
CASSLAPYNEQFF | TGTGCCAGCAGCTTAGCACCATACAATGAGCAGTTCTTC | . | TRBV7-8 | . | TRBJ2-1
CASSVVGGANTGELFF | TGTGCCAGCAGCGTAGTCGGGGGCGCGAACACCGGGGAGCTGTTTTTT | once | TRBV9 | . | TRBJ2-2
CASGWKGNSPLHF | TGTGCCAGCGGATGGAAGGGTAATTCACCCCTCCACTTT | . | TRBV7-2 | . | TRBJ1-6
CASSPPRNIQYF | TGTGCCAGCAGTCCCCCCCGAAACATTCAGTACTTC | . | TRBV28 | . | TRBJ2-4
CASSPRTSGGFGELFF | TGTGCCAGCAGCCCTCGGACTAGCGGGGGGTTCGGGGAGCTGTTTTTT | . | TRBV7-2 | TRBD2 | TRBJ2-2
CASSTGYYQPQHF | TGTGCCAGCAGCACGGGGTATTATCAGCCCCAGCATTTT | . | TRBV12-3/TRBV12-4 | . | TRBJ1-5
CASSQDVLTMGNTIYF | TGCGCCAGCAGCCAAGATGTTTTGACGATGGGAAACACCATATATTTT | . | TRBV4-3 | . | TRBJ1-3
CASSRTGEVVSGANVLTF | TGTGCCAGCTCACGGACAGGGGAGGTTGTCTCTGGGGCCAACGTCCTGACTTTC | . | TRBV18 | TRBD1 | TRBJ2-6
CASSQAGGLVETQYF | TGTGCCAGCAGCCAAGCGGGGGGGTTGGTAGAGACCCAGTACTTC | . | TRBV3-1/TRBV3-2 | TRBD2 | TRBJ2-5
CASSPRTGENNEQFF | TGTGCCAGCAGCCCCCGGACAGGGGAGAACAATGAGCAGTTCTTC | few | TRBV7-6 | TRBD1 | TRBJ2-1
CASSWGQNTEAFF | TGTGCCAGCAGTTGGGGACAGAACACTGAAGCTTTCTTT | . | TRBV2 | . | TRBJ1-1
CSVEKAGRTEAFF | TGCAGCGTTGAAAAGGCAGGGCGGACTGAAGCTTTCTTT | . | TRBV29-1 | . | TRBJ1-1
CASSLELPGPGNQPQHF | TGTGCCAGCAGCTTAGAACTTCCAGGGCCCGGCAATCAGCCCCAGCATTTT | . | TRBV7-2 | . | TRBJ1-5
CASSPPGGASYGYTF | TGTGCCAGCTCACCACCCGGGGGGGCGTCCTATGGCTACACCTTC | . | TRBV18 | . | TRBJ1-2
CAWSPNSGNTIYF | TGTGCCTGGAGCCCGAACTCTGGAAACACCATATATTTT | . | TRBV30 | . | TRBJ1-3
CASSPLKRVVGSYGYTF | TGTGCCAGCTCACCATTAAAACGGGTCGTTGGGAGCTATGGCTACACCTTC | . | TRBV18 | . | TRBJ1-2
CASSLSQRQGAEAFF | TGTGCCAGCAGTCTGAGCCAGCGACAGGGGGCTGAAGCTTTCTTT | . | TRBV3-1/TRBV3-2 | TRBD1 | TRBJ1-1
CASSLVGLQVPRETQYF | TGTGCCAGCAGCTTAGTGGGGCTACAGGTCCCTAGAGAGACCCAGTACTTC | . | TRBV7-2 | . | TRBJ2-5
CASSAFTADTQYF | TGTGCCAGCAGCGCCTTCACGGCAGATACGCAGTATTTT | once | TRBV3-1/TRBV3-2 | . | TRBJ2-3
CASSVDGGPVGDTQYF | TGTGCCAGCAGCGTAGACGGGGGTCCGGTTGGAGATACGCAGTATTTT | . | TRBV9 | . | TRBJ2-3
CASSLTSGVPDTQYF | TGCGCCAGCAGCTTAACTAGCGGGGTCCCCGATACGCAGTATTTT | . | TRBV5-1 | TRBD2 | TRBJ2-3
CASSGPNSNQPQHF | TGTGCCAGCAGTGGACCGAATAGCAATCAGCCCCAGCATTTT | . | TRBV6-6 | . | TRBJ1-5
CASSLQGDNQPQHF | TGTGCCAGCAGTTTACAAGGGGATAATCAGCCCCAGCATTTT | . | TRBV27 | . | TRBJ1-5
CASSTTLGLEQYF | TGTGCCAGTAGTACCACCCTGGGACTCGAGCAGTACTTC | few | TRBV19 | . | TRBJ2-7